This TCR beta chain was found in a study of blood T cell repertoires in COVID-19. Background on the study: The study drew acute and convalescent COVID-19 samples from the United States, Italy and Spain.

Which cohort a participant joined came from the clinical history participants gave. Cohort 3 recovery required two negative PCRs, clearance, or symptom resolution. Under the authors' procedure: Reference gene primer amplification gave nucleated cell count estimates. Data came from immunoSEQ multiplex PCR; TCRdb stores just in-frame clones and leaves some out. The V and J calls and clone size were taken over from that table, and D and trimming were inferred from the DNA. The sample lists about 300,000 clones, around 86% occurring once. Germline V gives CDR1 PRHDT, CDR2 FYEKMQ (reference sequence). The CDR3 covers 15 residues. V lost 1 base and J lost 8; bases outside the gene matches: 9.

V usage is TRBV13 and J usage is TRBJ1-2, with 8 bases matching TRBD1. Sequenced: PBMCs or T cells enriched from blood (not recorded which). The receptor's source is a man in his fifties or sixties who had recovered from COVID-19. The DNA of the CDR3 is TGTGCCAGCAGCTTAGCTGGACAGGGTTTTGTCGGCTACACCTTC. Its protein product is CASSLAGQGFVGYTF.